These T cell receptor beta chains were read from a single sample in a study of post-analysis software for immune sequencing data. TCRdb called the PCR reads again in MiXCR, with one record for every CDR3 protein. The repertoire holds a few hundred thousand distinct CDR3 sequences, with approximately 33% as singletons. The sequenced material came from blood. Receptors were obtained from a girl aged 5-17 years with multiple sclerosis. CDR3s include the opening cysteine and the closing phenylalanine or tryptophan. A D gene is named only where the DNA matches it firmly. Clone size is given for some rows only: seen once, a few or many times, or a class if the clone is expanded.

CDR3: CASSFSGGAGDTQYF
DNA: TGCGCCAGCAGCTTCAGCGGGGGGGCGGGAGATACGCAGTATTTT
V: TRBV5-1
D: TRBD2
J: TRBJ2-3
size: NA

CDR3: CASSPGGSGEKLFF
DNA: TGCGCCAGCAGCCCCGGGGGCTCGGGGGAAAAACTGTTTTTT
V: TRBV5-1
D: NA
J: TRBJ1-4
size: NA

CDR3: CASSFPRDGASNTGERFF
DNA: TGTGCCAGCAGCTTCCCCCGGGACGGAGCCTCGAACACCGGGGAGCGGTTTTTT
V: TRBV7-2
D: NA
J: TRBJ2-2
size: NA

CDR3: CATSRDWEDSNQPQHF
DNA: TGTGCCACCAGCAGAGATTGGGAGGATAGCAATCAGCCCCAGCATTTT
V: TRBV15
D: NA
J: TRBJ1-5
size: NA

CDR3: CSGSGTANTEAFF
DNA: TGCAGCGGTTCCGGGACAGCGAACACTGAAGCTTTCTTT
V: TRBV29-1
D: TRBD1
J: TRBJ1-1
size: few

CDR3: CASSQEEGLRAETQYF
DNA: TGTGCCAGCAGCCAAGAGGAGGGCTTGCGGGCGGAGACCCAGTACTTC
V: TRBV3-1
D: NA
J: TRBJ2-5
size: NA

CDR3: CASSVPRGRGNTGELFF
DNA: TGTGCCAGCAGCGTCCCTAGGGGCAGGGGAAACACCGGGGAGCTGTTTTTT
V: TRBV9
D: NA
J: TRBJ2-2
size: NA

CDR3: CASGLPEPWTGGHGYTF
DNA: TGTGCTAGTGGTTTGCCCGAACCCTGGACAGGGGGCCATGGCTACACCTTC
V: TRBV12-5
D: TRBD1
J: TRBJ1-2
size: NA

CDR3: CASSQVDGFSVDTQYF
DNA: TGTGCCAGCAGCCAAGTCGATGGTTTCTCGGTAGATACGCAGTATTTT
V: TRBV3-1
D: NA
J: TRBJ2-3
size: NA

CDR3: CASSPPVSSNYGYTF
DNA: TGTGCCAGCAGCCCCCCGGTTTCTTCTAACTATGGCTACACCTTC
V: TRBV3-1
D: NA
J: TRBJ1-2
size: NA

CDR3: CASSEARDRTSEQYF
DNA: TGTGCCAGCAGTGAAGCGCGAGACAGAACAAGTGAGCAGTACTTC
V: TRBV6-1
D: NA
J: TRBJ2-7
size: few

CDR3: CASSQYRQGALANTEAFF
DNA: TGTGCCAGCAGCCAATATCGTCAAGGGGCCTTAGCGAACACTGAAGCTTTCTTT
V: TRBV16
D: NA
J: TRBJ1-1
size: NA

CDR3: CASSEFSSLNEKLFF
DNA: TGTGCCAGCAGTGAATTTTCCAGTCTTAATGAAAAACTGTTTTTT
V: TRBV2
D: NA
J: TRBJ1-4
size: few

CDR3: CSAHAGLEQYF
DNA: TGCAGCGCCCACGCGGGCCTCGAGCAGTACTTC
V: TRBV29-1
D: NA
J: TRBJ2-7
size: NA

CDR3: CASSYIGWTEREAFF
DNA: TGTGCCAGCAGTTACATCGGCTGGACGGAGAGAGAAGCTTTCTTT
V: TRBV6-5
D: NA
J: TRBJ1-1
size: NA

CDR3: CASSLGGQSSQPQHF
DNA: TGCGCCAGCAGCTTGGGGGGACAGTCCAGTCAGCCCCAGCATTTT
V: TRBV5-1
D: TRBD1
J: TRBJ1-5
size: NA

CDR3: CSATDPRGNQETQYF
DNA: TGCAGTGCAACCGACCCTAGAGGGAACCAAGAGACCCAGTACTTC
V: TRBV20-1
D: NA
J: TRBJ2-5
size: NA

CDR3: CASSFQNLAEEQFF
DNA: TGTGCCAGCAGTTTTCAGAACTTAGCGGAGGAGCAGTTCTTC
V: TRBV27
D: NA
J: TRBJ2-1
size: few

CDR3: CASSLYPPGGGDEQYF
DNA: TGTGCCAGCAGCTTATATCCGCCCGGAGGCGGGGACGAGCAGTACTTC
V: TRBV13
D: NA
J: TRBJ2-7
size: few

CDR3: CASQGGVQETQYF
DNA: TGTGCCAGCCAGGGAGGGGTACAAGAGACCCAGTACTTC
V: TRBV5-5
D: TRBD2
J: TRBJ2-5
size: NA

CDR3: CVIRGRYEQYF
DNA: TGTGTCATCAGAGGGAGATACGAGCAGTACTTC
V: TRBV10-3
D: NA
J: TRBJ2-7
size: NA

CDR3: CASRRDPNQPQHF
DNA: TGCGCCAGCAGACGGGACCCCAATCAGCCCCAGCATTTT
V: TRBV5-1
D: NA
J: TRBJ1-5
size: NA

CDR3: CASSLMDSQETQYF
DNA: TGCGCCAGCAGCTTGATGGACAGCCAAGAGACCCAGTACTTC
V: TRBV5-1
D: NA
J: TRBJ2-5
size: NA

CDR3: CASTIRRDTEAFF
DNA: TGTGCCAGCACCATTAGACGGGACACTGAAGCTTTCTTT
V: TRBV7-8
D: NA
J: TRBJ1-1
size: few

CDR3: CASSLGPRNYGYTF
DNA: TGTGCCAGCAGCTTAGGCCCGCGCAACTATGGCTACACCTTC
V: TRBV7-2
D: NA
J: TRBJ1-2
size: NA

CDR3: CASKLDPVLQTQYF
DNA: TGTGCCAGCAAACTCGACCCGGTCCTGCAGACCCAGTACTTC
V: TRBV6-1
D: NA
J: TRBJ2-5
size: NA

CDR3: CASAGHNYGYTF
DNA: TGTGCCAGCGCGGGACATAACTATGGCTACACCTTC
V: TRBV25-1
D: NA
J: TRBJ1-2
size: NA

CDR3: CASSLGVFTDTQYF
DNA: TGTGCCAGCAGTTTAGGGGTGTTCACAGATACGCAGTATTTT
V: TRBV12-3/TRBV12-4
D: NA
J: TRBJ2-3
size: NA

CDR3: CASSPSASGGQGAEKLFF
DNA: TGTGCCAGCAGCCCTTCTGCCTCGGGGGGACAGGGGGCTGAAAAACTGTTTTTT
V: TRBV7-7
D: TRBD1
J: TRBJ1-4
size: NA

CDR3: CASNTGIKNTEAFF
DNA: TGTGCCAGCAATACAGGGATTAAGAACACTGAAGCTTTCTTT
V: TRBV6-1
D: NA
J: TRBJ1-1
size: few

CDR3: CASSFTSGGALRNTQYF
DNA: TGTGCCAGCAGCTTCACTAGCGGGGGGGCCCTCAGGAATACGCAGTATTTT
V: TRBV7-2
D: TRBD2
J: TRBJ2-3
size: NA

CDR3: CAIAGTASTDTQYF
DNA: TGTGCCATCGCCGGGACAGCCAGCACAGATACGCAGTATTTT
V: TRBV10-3
D: TRBD1
J: TRBJ2-3
size: NA

CDR3: CASSQLFDRATDTQYF
DNA: TGTGCCAGCAGCCAGCTTTTCGACAGGGCGACAGATACGCAGTATTTT
V: TRBV4-2
D: TRBD1
J: TRBJ2-3
size: few

CDR3: CASSLGRDRRTYEQYF
DNA: TGCGCCAGCAGCTTGGGAAGGGACCGAAGAACCTACGAGCAGTACTTC
V: TRBV5-1
D: NA
J: TRBJ2-7
size: few

CDR3: CASSYSRNLPYEQYF
DNA: TGTGCCAGCAGTTACTCGAGAAATCTCCCTTACGAGCAGTACTTC
V: TRBV6-5
D: NA
J: TRBJ2-7
size: NA

CDR3: CAILRRDREEDNSPLHF
DNA: TGTGCCATCCTAAGGAGGGACAGGGAAGAGGATAATTCACCCCTCCACTTT
V: TRBV6-1
D: TRBD1
J: TRBJ1-6
size: few

CDR3: CASSPGTGRDTQYF
DNA: TGCGCCAGCAGCCCGGGGACAGGGAGGGATACGCAGTATTTT
V: TRBV5-1
D: TRBD1
J: TRBJ2-3
size: NA

CDR3: CASSLTGGRVGELFF
DNA: TGTGCCAGCAGCTTAACCGGAGGACGGGTCGGGGAGCTGTTTTTT
V: TRBV7-3
D: NA
J: TRBJ2-2
size: NA

CDR3: CAINPSDTGPYEQYF
DNA: TGTGCCATCAACCCTTCGGACACAGGGCCCTACGAGCAGTACTTC
V: TRBV10-3
D: NA
J: TRBJ2-7
size: NA

CDR3: CASTDVGGYGTEAFF
DNA: TGTGCCAGCACCGATGTTGGGGGGTATGGTACTGAAGCTTTCTTT
V: TRBV12-3/TRBV12-4
D: NA
J: TRBJ1-1
size: NA

CDR3: CASSQASAGSSYAQYF
DNA: TGTGCCAGCAGCCAAGCATCAGCGGGGAGCTCCTACGCGCAGTACTTC
V: TRBV4-2
D: TRBD2
J: TRBJ2-7
size: NA

CDR3: CSVEDPIRNTEAFF
DNA: TGCAGCGTTGAAGACCCGATCAGGAACACTGAAGCTTTCTTT
V: TRBV29-1
D: NA
J: TRBJ1-1
size: NA

CDR3: CSVERSPPYQETQYF
DNA: TGCAGCGTTGAACGATCCCCGCCCTACCAAGAGACCCAGTACTTC
V: TRBV29-1
D: NA
J: TRBJ2-5
size: few

CDR3: CASSPVSAGYTF
DNA: TGTGCCAGCAGTCCGGTTAGCGCGGGCTACACCTTC
V: TRBV12-3/TRBV12-4
D: NA
J: TRBJ1-2
size: many

CDR3: CASRVATGAQETQYF
DNA: TGTGCCAGCAGAGTTGCGACAGGGGCCCAAGAGACCCAGTACTTC
V: TRBV11-2
D: TRBD1
J: TRBJ2-5
size: NA